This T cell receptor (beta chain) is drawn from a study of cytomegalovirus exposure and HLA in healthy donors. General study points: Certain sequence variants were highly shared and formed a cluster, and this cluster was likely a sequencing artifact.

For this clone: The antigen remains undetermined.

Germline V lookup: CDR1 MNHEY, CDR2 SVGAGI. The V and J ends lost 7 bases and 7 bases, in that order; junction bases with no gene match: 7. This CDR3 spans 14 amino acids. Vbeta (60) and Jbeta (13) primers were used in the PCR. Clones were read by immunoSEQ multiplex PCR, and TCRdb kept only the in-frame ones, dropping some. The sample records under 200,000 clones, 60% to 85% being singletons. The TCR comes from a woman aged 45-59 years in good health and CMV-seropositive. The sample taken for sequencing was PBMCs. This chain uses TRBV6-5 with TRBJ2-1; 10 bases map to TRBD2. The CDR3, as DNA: TGTGCCAGCATTAAAAGCGGGGGGGCTAATGAGCAGTTCTTC. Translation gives CASIKSGGANEQFF.